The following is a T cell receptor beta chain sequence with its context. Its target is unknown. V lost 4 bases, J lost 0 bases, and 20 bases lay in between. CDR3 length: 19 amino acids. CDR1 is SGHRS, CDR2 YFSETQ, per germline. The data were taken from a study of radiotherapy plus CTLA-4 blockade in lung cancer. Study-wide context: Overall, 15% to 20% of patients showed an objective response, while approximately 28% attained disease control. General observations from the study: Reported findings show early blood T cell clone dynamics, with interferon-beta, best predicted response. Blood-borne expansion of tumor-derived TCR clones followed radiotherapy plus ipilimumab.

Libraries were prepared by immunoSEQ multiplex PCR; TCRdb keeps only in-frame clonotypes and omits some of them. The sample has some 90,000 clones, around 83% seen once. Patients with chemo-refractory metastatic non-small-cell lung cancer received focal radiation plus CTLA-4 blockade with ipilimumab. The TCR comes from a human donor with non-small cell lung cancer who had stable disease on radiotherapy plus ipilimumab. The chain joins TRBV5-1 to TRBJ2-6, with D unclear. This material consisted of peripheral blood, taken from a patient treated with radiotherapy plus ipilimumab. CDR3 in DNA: TGCGCCAGCAGCGCAATTGGATCAGGTCCCCTCTCTGGGGCCAACGTCCTGACTTTC. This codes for CASSAIGSGPLSGANVLTF.